Shown below are 32 T cell receptor beta chains from a single sample sequenced in a study of T-cell memory formation after mild COVID-19. MiXCR was run by TCRdb on the 5' RACE reads, yielding one entry per CDR3 protein. This repertoire shows roughly 610,000 distinct CDR3 sequences, approximately 15% found once; its top ten account for about 7.4%. Input material: PBMCs or a T cell subset sorted from them (not recorded which). The receptors derive from an adult woman who had mild COVID-19 (a few samples of this study predate the infection). Cell type and time point are not known.

Concerning this clonotype: This may arise from a read error, as a much more abundant clone is one base away. This chain joins TRBV7-6 and TRBJ2-2; 7 bases fit TRBD2. Germline values: CDR1 SGHVS, CDR2 FNYEAQ. The junction had 7 bases not matched to a gene; V was cut back by 5 bases and J by 7 bases. The CDR3 extends over 14 amino acids. The CDR3 DNA is TGTGCCAGCAGCGGGACTACTATGGGCGGGGAGCTGTTTTTT. It codes for CASSGTTMGGELFF.

The chain links TRBV6-6 to TRBJ1-1; 7 bases match TRBD1. Trimming took 6 bases from V and 3 from J; bases not matched to a gene: 10. Germline V CDR1 and CDR2: MNHNY, SVGAGI (reference sequence). CDR3 length: 15 residues. The DNA of the CDR3 is TGTGCCAGCAGCAACGCCGGGACAGCCCACACTGAAGCTTTCTTT. Amino acid sequence: CASSNAGTAHTEAFF.

The V call is TRBV27, the J call TRBJ2-1; possible D gene TRBD1, 6 bases. Germline values: CDR1 MNHEY, CDR2 SMNVEV (reference sequence). V lost 0 bases and J lost 0, with 9 bases in between. This CDR3 has 16 amino acids. For the CDR3, the DNA is TGTGCCAGCAGTTTATCTGGACAGAGCTCCTACAATGAGCAGTTCTTC. Translating gives CASSLSGQSSYNEQFF.

This clonotype was seen a few times. The J gene is TRBJ2-3, the V gene TRBV9; 8 bases are a match to TRBD2. Trimming took 3 bases from V and 0 from J; bases not matched to a gene: 6. Germline V lookup: CDR1 SGDLS, CDR2 YYNGEE. This CDR3 comprises 16 residues. CDR3 sequence: CASSAGRAESTDTQYF. The CDR3 DNA sequence: TGTGCCAGCAGCGCCGGGAGGGCGGAGAGCACAGATACGCAGTATTTT. Combining the CDR3 with reference TRBV9 and TRBJ2-3 gives the whole variable domain DSGVTQTPKHLITATGQRVTLRCSPRSGDLSVYWYQQSLDQGLQFLIQYYNGEERAKGNILERFSAQQFPDLHSELNLSSLELGDSALYFCASSAGRAESTDTQYFGPGTRLTVL.

Ten or more counts support this clonotype. The chain has TRBV12-3 or TRBV12-4 and TRBJ2-7; 7 bases map to TRBD1. CDR3 length equals 13 residues. Losses at the gene ends were 5 bases for V and 3 bases for J; bases not matched to a gene: 4. The CDR3 spells CASSKGQNYEQYF. The CDR3 nucleotides read TGTGCCAGCAGTAAGGGACAGAACTACGAGCAGTACTTC.

The chain is built from TRBV3-1 and TRBJ1-1; 7 bases map to TRBD1. The CDR3 sequence is 15 residues long. J lost 0 bases, V lost 2 bases, and 3 bases had no gene match. Germline CDR1 and CDR2: LGHDT and YNNKEL (reference sequence). The CDR3 here is CASSQRGLLNTEAFF. The DNA of the CDR3 is TGTGCCAGCAGCCAAAGGGGGCTCTTGAACACTGAAGCTTTCTTT.

In this sample, this clonotype turned up a few times. The chain couples TRBV18 to TRBJ1-1, with 7 nucleotides matching TRBD1. V gave up 5 bases and J gave up 5 bases; unmatched junction bases: 14. CDR3 length equals 16 residues. Germline V gene data show CDR1 as KGHSH and CDR2 as LQKENI. The CDR3 DNA sequence: TGTGCCAGCTCAACCAACCCGGCCCCAGGGGGAACTGAAGCTTTCTTT. Its translation: CASSTNPAPGGTEAFF.

Worth noting for this clonotype: At one end the junction does not follow the germline gene, possibly because of a read error. The DNA of the CDR3 is TGTGCTAGCAGCTTAGCATACCCGTCCGGGGAGCTGTTTTTT. Translation gives CASSLAYPSGELFF. V usage is TRBV7-7 and J usage is TRBJ2-2; no clear D gene. The V gene's germline CDR1 is SSHAT and CDR2 FNYEAQ (reference sequence). The CDR3 runs to 14 residues.

CDR3 protein: CAKDSNQPQHF. Written as DNA, the CDR3 is TGTGCCAAGGATAGCAATCAGCCCCAGCATTTT. The genes are TRBV27 and TRBJ1-5; the D is unclear. Germline V gene data show CDR1 as MNHEY and CDR2 as SMNVEV (reference sequence). This CDR3 has 11 residues. V shed 10 bases and J shed 0 bases, with 4 bases lying between them.

The chain uses TRBV9 and TRBJ1-3; 7 positions agree with TRBD1. CDR1 and CDR2 (germline): SGDLS, YYNGEE. The CDR3 is 15 amino acids. With V trimmed by 4 bases and J by 4 bases, 8 bases remained unmatched. CDR3 bases: TGTGCCAGCAGCCCGCGACAGGGAGGAGGAAACACCATATATTTT. It is translated as CASSPRQGGGNTIYF.

This clonotype was detected many times. The V and J genes are TRBV5-1 and TRBJ2-1; 8 bases agree with TRBD1. Germline CDR1 and CDR2: SGHRS and YFSETQ. The V segment lost 0 bases and the J segment 6 bases; nucleotides outside the gene matches: 8. CDR3 size: 16 residues. DNA of the CDR3: TGCGCCAGCAGCTTGGCCCTCGGACAGGGCCTCAATGAGCAGTTCTTC. It translates to CASSLALGQGLNEQFF.

The chain employs TRBV4-1 and TRBJ2-1; D not certain. The CDR3 runs to 13 residues. Trimming left V 0 bases short and J 12 bases short, with 12 bases between. The germline V gene encodes CDR1 MGHRA and CDR2 YSYEKL. CDR3 sequence (DNA): TGCGCCAGCAGCCAAGACCTAGGGTATATGCAGTTCTTC. Protein sequence: CASSQDLGYMQFF.

This clonotype was picked up a small number of times. The chain combines TRBV12-5 with TRBJ2-1; D is possibly TRBD1 (5 bases). Trimming pared 7 bases from V and 1 base from J, leaving 8 bases between. Germline V gene data show CDR1 as LGHNT and CDR2 as FRNRAP. The CDR3 runs to 13 residues. The CDR3 nucleotides are TGTGCTAGTGTAAGGGGATCCTACAATGAGCAGTTCTTC. Protein product: CASVRGSYNEQFF.

Only a few counts were recorded for this clonotype. V is TRBV6-6 and J is TRBJ2-7; maybe TRBD2 (6 bases). This CDR3 has 15 residues. The ends were cut back, 0 bases at V and 2 bases at J, with 11 bases in the middle. Germline-derived CDR1 and CDR2 are MNHNY and SVGAGI (reference sequence). CDR3 sequence: CASSYSSGPTYEQYF. For the CDR3, the DNA is TGTGCCAGCAGTTACTCAAGCGGGCCAACCTACGAGCAGTACTTC.

The chain is built from TRBV28 and TRBJ1-2; D is possibly TRBD1 (6 bases). The CDR3 totals 16 residues. The V and J ends lost 7 bases and 2 bases respectively, with 20 bases between them. Germline lookup yields CDR1 MDHEN and CDR2 SYDVKM. Here the CDR3 reads CASTRSRGAQNYGYTF. The CDR3 region has the DNA TGTGCCAGCACCAGAAGTCGGGGGGCCCAAAACTATGGCTACACCTTC.

J is TRBJ2-3 and V is TRBV11-3; 8 bases match TRBD2. With V trimmed by 4 bases and J by 2 bases, 5 bases remained unmatched. This CDR3 is built from 15 residues. Looked up from germline, CDR1 is SGHNT and CDR2 is YENEEA. The CDR3 nucleotides are TGTGCCAGCAGCTCGGGAGGGACCTACACAGATACGCAGTATTTT. Protein: CASSSGGTYTDTQYF.

The V call is TRBV12-5, the J call TRBJ2-5; 9 bases align to TRBD2. The germline V gene encodes CDR1 LGHNT and CDR2 FRNRAP. V lost 1 base, J lost 5 bases, and 5 bases stayed unmatched. The CDR3 has 15 residues. The CDR3 loop reads CASGLGISGRETQYF. In nucleotides, the CDR3 is TGTGCTAGTGGTTTGGGAATAAGCGGGAGGGAGACCCAGTACTTC.

This clonotype was observed a handful of times. The chain is built from TRBV12-3 or TRBV12-4 and TRBJ2-1; 7 bases are a match to TRBD2. The CDR3 length is 12 residues. The V gene end was trimmed by 6 bases and the J gene end by 10 bases; junction bases not matched to a gene: 6. CDR3 sequence reads: CASSRGGEEQFF. The CDR3 DNA is TGTGCCAGCAGCCGTGGGGGGGAGGAGCAGTTCTTC.

The rearrangement links TRBV6-6 to TRBJ2-5; 10 positions agree with TRBD2. CDR1 and CDR2 from the germline V gene are MNHNY and SVGAGI (reference sequence). The CDR3 is 15 residues long. The V gene end was trimmed by 5 bases and the J gene end by 6 bases; junction bases not matched to a gene: 9. Here the CDR3 reads CASSSSSGSLKTQYF. CDR3 DNA sequence: TGTGCCAGCAGTAGTTCTAGCGGGAGCCTAAAGACCCAGTACTTC.

This clonotype has a handful of counts. The V call is TRBV15, the J call TRBJ2-1, with 13 bases that match TRBD2. Per germline, CDR1 LNHNV and CDR2 YYDKDF (reference sequence). The CDR3 covers 16 residues. Trimming took 5 bases from V and 7 from J; bases not matched to a gene: 8. CDR3 sequence reads: CATSARPGLAGNEQFF. DNA of the CDR3: TGTGCCACCAGCGCCCGACCGGGACTAGCGGGGAATGAGCAGTTCTTC.

This clonotype was detected many times. The chain combines TRBV15 with TRBJ2-3; TRBD1 agrees at 9 bases. V gave up 0 bases and J gave up 2 bases; unmatched junction bases: 3. In germline, CDR1 is LNHNV, CDR2 YYDKDF (reference sequence). This CDR3 has 16 amino acids. The CDR3, as DNA: TGTGCCACCAGCAGAGAAGGACAGGGGACCACAGATACGCAGTATTTT. It yields the protein CATSREGQGTTDTQYF.

The V call is TRBV6-5, the J call TRBJ1-5; no firm D call. The CDR3 is 14 amino acids. Trimming pared 6 bases from V and 4 bases from J, leaving 13 bases between. In germline, CDR1 is MNHEY, CDR2 SVGAGI. The CDR3 spells CASSHSPGNQPQHF. For the CDR3, the DNA is TGTGCCAGCAGCCACTCGCCGGGGAATCAGCCCCAGCATTTT.

V usage is TRBV4-2 and J usage is TRBJ2-3; 9 bases align to TRBD2. The V gene's germline CDR1 is LGHNA and CDR2 YNFKEQ. The CDR3 contains 16 residues. With 3 bases clipped from V and 5 bases from J, the junction kept 9 bases outside the gene matches. CDR3 region: CASSHGRRGGQDTQYF. The CDR3 DNA follows: TGTGCCAGCAGCCACGGAAGGCGGGGGGGCCAAGATACGCAGTATTTT.

This clonotype was observed at least ten times. V gene TRBV7-2 combines with J gene TRBJ1-5; D gene ambiguous. Germline CDR1 and CDR2: SGHTA and FQGNSA. The CDR3 extends over 13 amino acids. V gave up 5 bases and J gave up 2 bases, with 7 bases separating them. This CDR3 reads CASSVRGNQPQHF. CDR3 DNA sequence: TGTGCCAGCAGCGTCCGGGGCAATCAGCCCCAGCATTTT.

The CDR3 bases are TGCGCCAGCAGCTCGCCCTCCGGGGAGCAGTACTTC. Its translation: CASSSPSGEQYF. This chain joins TRBV5-1 and TRBJ2-7; D not resolved. Germline CDR1 SGHRS, CDR2 YFSETQ. The CDR3 contains 12 residues. V was cut by 3 bases and J by 7 bases, with 11 bases left in between.

A few counts support this clonotype. The chain employs TRBV7-9 and TRBJ1-1; maybe TRBD1 (6 bases). V gave up 11 bases and J gave up 5 bases, with 12 bases separating them. Germline CDR1 reads SEHNR; CDR2 reads FQNEAQ (reference sequence). The CDR3 extends over 11 amino acids. DNA of the CDR3: TGTGCCTTTGAAGGGGGGACTGAAGCTTTCTTT. Protein sequence: CAFEGGTEAFF.

The table lists this clonotype with many counts. The chain has TRBV12-3 or TRBV12-4 and TRBJ2-7; D remains unclear. V was shortened by 6 bases and J by 0 bases, with 3 bases between the two germline ends. The CDR3 extends over 11 amino acids. CDR3 sequence: CASSASYEQYF. CDR3 in DNA: TGTGCCAGCAGCGCCTCCTACGAGCAGTACTTC.

The chain recombines TRBV18 with TRBJ2-1, with D unresolved. Trimming cost V 5 bases and J 9 bases, with 11 bases left between them. The CDR3 has 12 amino acids. Germline values: CDR1 KGHSH, CDR2 LQKENI. For the CDR3, the DNA is TGTGCCAGCTCAGCTCCACCGGGTGAGCAGTTCTTC. This codes for CASSAPPGEQFF.

The table lists this clonotype with a few counts. The chain recombines TRBV5-1 with TRBJ2-5, with D possibly being TRBD2 (6 bases). This CDR3 region has 15 residues. V dropped 1 base and J dropped 1 base, with 11 bases sitting between them. Looked up from germline, CDR1 is SGHRS and CDR2 is YFSETQ. The CDR3 reads CASSLTGEAQETQYF. CDR3 in DNA: TGCGCCAGCAGCTTGACGGGGGAGGCCCAAGAGACCCAGTACTTC. Complete variable domain (other parts from reference TRBV5-1 and TRBJ2-5): KAGVTQTPRYLIKTRGQQVTLSCSPISGHRSVSWYQQTPGQGLQFLFEYFSETQRNKGNFPGRFSGRQFSNSRSEMNVSTLELGDSALYLCASSLTGEAQETQYFGPGTRLLVL.

The chain links TRBV3-1 to TRBJ2-1, with D unclear. The CDR3 is 12 amino acids. V was cut by 4 bases and J by 7 bases, with 8 bases left in between. Germline V lookup: CDR1 LGHDT, CDR2 YNNKEL (reference sequence). The CDR3 nucleotides are TGTGCCAGCAGCCCTACGGAGAATGAGCAGTTCTTC. Encoded protein: CASSPTENEQFF.

Ten or more counts support this clonotype. The V and J genes are TRBV12-3 or TRBV12-4 and TRBJ2-2, with D unclear. The CDR3 runs 11 residues. V was pared by 5 bases and J by 5 bases, with 3 bases between. The CDR3 DNA reads TGTGCCAGCAGTGAGACCGGGGAGCTGTTTTTT. Its protein is CASSETGELFF.

A few counts support this clonotype. V is TRBV6-1 and J is TRBJ2-3, with TRBD2 matching 12 bases. The germline V gene has CDR1 MNHNS and CDR2 SASEGT. This CDR3 has 18 amino acids. With V trimmed by 1 base and J by 0 bases, 5 bases remained unmatched. Here the CDR3 DNA reads TGTGCCAGCAGTGAAGGACTAGCGGGGGCCGTTAGCACAGATACGCAGTATTTT. It specifies CASSEGLAGAVSTDTQYF.